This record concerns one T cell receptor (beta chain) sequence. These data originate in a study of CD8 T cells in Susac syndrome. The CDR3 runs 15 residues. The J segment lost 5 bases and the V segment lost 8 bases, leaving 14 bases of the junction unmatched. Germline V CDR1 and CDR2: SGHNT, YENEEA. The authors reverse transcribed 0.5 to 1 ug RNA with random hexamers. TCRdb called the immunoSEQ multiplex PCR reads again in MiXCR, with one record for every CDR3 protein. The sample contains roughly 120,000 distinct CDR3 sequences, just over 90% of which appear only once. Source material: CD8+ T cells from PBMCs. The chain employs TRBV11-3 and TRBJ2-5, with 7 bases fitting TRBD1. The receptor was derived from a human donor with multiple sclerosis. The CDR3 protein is CASGYRDSSDETQYF. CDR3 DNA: TGTGCCAGCGGGTACCGGGACAGCTCCGATGAGACCCAGTACTTC.